This TCR beta chain derives from a study of blood T cell repertoires in COVID-19. Study details: COVID-19 samples from acute and convalescent phases originated in the United States, Italy and Spain. From T cells, B-cell-depleted T cells, or PBMCs came the material, which was cDNA or gDNA.

V was cut by 4 bases and J by 2 bases, with 15 bases left in between. The CDR3 runs to 16 residues. Germline lookup yields CDR1 KGHSH and CDR2 LQKENI. This clone was picked up one time. Authors' processing steps: Amplification with reference gene primers provided the estimates of nucleated cell counts. The method was immunoSEQ multiplex PCR; TCRdb's version includes in-frame clones alone and lacks a portion of them. V and J calls and clone size are as listed in that table; D and trimming were resolved from the DNA. The profile covers approximately 87,000 clones, with roughly 80% appearing a single time and roughly a sixth taken by the ten largest.

Specimen: peripheral blood. This TCR came from a woman of 80 years or more with acute or convalescent COVID-19. The chain employs TRBV18 and TRBJ1-5; D perhaps matches TRBD1 (6 bases). This CDR3 is CASSLTTGQGNQPQHF. CDR3 DNA: TGTGCCAGCTCACTGACGACAGGTCAAGGCAATCAGCCCCAGCATTTT.